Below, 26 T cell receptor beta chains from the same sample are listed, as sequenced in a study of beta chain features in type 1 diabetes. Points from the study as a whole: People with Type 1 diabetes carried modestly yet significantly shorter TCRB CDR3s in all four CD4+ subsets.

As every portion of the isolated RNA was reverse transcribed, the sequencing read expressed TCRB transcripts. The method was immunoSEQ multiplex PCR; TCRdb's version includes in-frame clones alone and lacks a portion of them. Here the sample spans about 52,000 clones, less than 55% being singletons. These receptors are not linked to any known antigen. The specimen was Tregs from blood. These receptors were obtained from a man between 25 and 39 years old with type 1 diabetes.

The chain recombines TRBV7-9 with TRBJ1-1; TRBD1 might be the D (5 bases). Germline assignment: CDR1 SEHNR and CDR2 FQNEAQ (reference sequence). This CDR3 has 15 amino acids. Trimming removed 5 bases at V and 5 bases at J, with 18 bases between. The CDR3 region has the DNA TGTGCCAGCAGCCTAACTTCCCTACCAGGGACTGAAGCTTTCTTT. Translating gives CASSLTSLPGTEAFF.

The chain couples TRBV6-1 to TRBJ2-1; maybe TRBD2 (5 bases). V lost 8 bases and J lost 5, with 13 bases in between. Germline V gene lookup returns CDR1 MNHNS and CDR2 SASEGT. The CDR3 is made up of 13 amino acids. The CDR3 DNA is TGTGCCAGCGGCCTCAGCGGAAACAATGAGCAGTTCTTC. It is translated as CASGLSGNNEQFF.

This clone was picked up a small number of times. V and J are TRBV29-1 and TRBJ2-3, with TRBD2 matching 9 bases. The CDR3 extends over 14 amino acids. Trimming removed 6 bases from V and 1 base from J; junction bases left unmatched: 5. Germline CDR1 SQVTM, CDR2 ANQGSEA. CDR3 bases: TGCAGCGTACAACTAGCGGGTGGCACAGATACGCAGTATTTT. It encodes CSVQLAGGTDTQYF.

The CDR3 nucleotides are TGTGCCAGTCGAAGCAGGTCGGCAGGGGCTAATGAAAAACTGTTTTTT. It is translated as CASRSRSAGANEKLFF. The chain links TRBV19 to TRBJ1-4, with a possible D match to TRBD1 (6 bases). The germline V and J ends were trimmed by 8 bases and 3 bases, with 19 bases remaining between them. Germline-derived CDR1 and CDR2 are LNHDA and SQIVND (reference sequence). This CDR3 region has 16 residues.

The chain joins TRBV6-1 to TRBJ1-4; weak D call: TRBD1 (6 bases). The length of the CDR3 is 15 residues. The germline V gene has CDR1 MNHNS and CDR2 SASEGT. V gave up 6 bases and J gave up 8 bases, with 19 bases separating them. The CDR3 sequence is CASRGDGRGQEKLFF. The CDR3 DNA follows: TGTGCCAGCAGGGGGGATGGCAGGGGACAAGAAAAACTGTTTTTT.

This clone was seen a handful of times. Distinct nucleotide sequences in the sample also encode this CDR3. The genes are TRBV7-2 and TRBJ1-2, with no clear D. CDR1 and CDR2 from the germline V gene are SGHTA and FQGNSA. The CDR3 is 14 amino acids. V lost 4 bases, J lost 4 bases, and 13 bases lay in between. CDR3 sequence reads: CASSSTRRPYGYTF. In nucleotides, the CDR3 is TGTGCCAGCAGCTCGACTAGGAGACCCTATGGCTACACCTTC.

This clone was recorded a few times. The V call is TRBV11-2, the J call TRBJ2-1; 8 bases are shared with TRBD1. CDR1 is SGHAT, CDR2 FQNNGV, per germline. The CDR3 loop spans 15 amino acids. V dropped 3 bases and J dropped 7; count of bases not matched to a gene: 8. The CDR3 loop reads CASSFLGTGDNEQFF. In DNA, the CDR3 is TGTGCCAGCAGCTTTTTAGGGACAGGCGATAATGAGCAGTTCTTC.

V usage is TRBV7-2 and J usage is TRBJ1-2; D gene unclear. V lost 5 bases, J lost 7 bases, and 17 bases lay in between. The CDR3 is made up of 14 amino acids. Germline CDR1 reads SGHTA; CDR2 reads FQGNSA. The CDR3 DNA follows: TGTGCCAGCAGCCCCCGCCCTACGGCGGGTGGCTACACCTTC. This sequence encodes CASSPRPTAGGYTF.

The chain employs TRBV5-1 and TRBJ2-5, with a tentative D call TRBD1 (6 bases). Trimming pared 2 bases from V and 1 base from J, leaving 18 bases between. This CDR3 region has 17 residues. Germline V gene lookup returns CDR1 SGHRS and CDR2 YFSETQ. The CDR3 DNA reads TGCGCCAGCAGCTTCGCCGGACAGTCTATCCCCCAAGAGACCCAGTACTTC. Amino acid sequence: CASSFAGQSIPQETQYF. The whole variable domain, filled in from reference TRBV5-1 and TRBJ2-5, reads KAGVTQTPRYLIKTRGQQVTLSCSPISGHRSVSWYQQTPGQGLQFLFEYFSETQRNKGNFPGRFSGRQFSNSRSEMNVSTLELGDSALYLCASSFAGQSIPQETQYFGPGTRLLVL.

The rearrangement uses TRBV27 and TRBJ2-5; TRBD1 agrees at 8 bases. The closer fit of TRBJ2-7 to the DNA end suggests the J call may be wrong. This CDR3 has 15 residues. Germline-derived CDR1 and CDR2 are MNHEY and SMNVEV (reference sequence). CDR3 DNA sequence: TGTGCCAGCAGGTATCACGGGACAGGCACCTACGAGCAGTACTTC. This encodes CASRYHGTGTYEQYF.

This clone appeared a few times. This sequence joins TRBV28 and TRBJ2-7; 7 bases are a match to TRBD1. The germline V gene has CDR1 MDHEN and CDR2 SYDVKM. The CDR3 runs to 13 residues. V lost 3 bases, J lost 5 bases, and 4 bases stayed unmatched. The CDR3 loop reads CASSLTGTHEQYF. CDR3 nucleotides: TGTGCCAGCAGTTTGACAGGGACCCACGAGCAGTACTTC.

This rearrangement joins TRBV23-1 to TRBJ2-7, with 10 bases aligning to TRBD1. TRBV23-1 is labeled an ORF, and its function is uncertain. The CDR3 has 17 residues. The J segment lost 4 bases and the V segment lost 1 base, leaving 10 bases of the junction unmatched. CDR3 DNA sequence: TGCGCCAGCAGTCAATTTACTAAGACAGGGGGCCTGTACGAGCAGTACTTC. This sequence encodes CASSQFTKTGGLYEQYF.

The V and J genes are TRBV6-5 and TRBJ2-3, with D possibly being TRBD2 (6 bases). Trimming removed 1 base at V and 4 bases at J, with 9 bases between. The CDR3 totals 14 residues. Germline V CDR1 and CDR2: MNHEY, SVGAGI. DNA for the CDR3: TGTGCCAGCAGTTACTTAGCGGTATCAGATACGCAGTATTTT. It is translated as CASSYLAVSDTQYF.

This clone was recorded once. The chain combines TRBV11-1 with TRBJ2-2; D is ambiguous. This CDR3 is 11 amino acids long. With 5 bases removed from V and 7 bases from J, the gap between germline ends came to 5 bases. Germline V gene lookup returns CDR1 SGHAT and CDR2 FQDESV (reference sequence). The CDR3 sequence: CASSLSGELFF. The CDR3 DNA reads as TGTGCCAGCAGCCTCAGCGGGGAGCTGTTTTTT. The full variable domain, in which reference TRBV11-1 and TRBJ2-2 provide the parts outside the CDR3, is EAEVAQSPRYKITEKSQAVAFWCDPISGHATLYWYRQILGQGPELLVQFQDESVVDDSQLPKDRFSAERLKGVDSTLKIQPAELGDSAMYLCASSLSGELFFGEGSRLTVL.

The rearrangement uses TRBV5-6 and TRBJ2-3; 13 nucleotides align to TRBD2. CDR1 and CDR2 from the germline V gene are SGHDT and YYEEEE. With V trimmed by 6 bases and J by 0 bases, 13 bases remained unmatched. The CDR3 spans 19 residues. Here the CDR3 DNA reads TGTGCCAGCAACCGACTAGCGGGAGGCCGATCCCCGAGCACAGATACGCAGTATTTT. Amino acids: CASNRLAGGRSPSTDTQYF.

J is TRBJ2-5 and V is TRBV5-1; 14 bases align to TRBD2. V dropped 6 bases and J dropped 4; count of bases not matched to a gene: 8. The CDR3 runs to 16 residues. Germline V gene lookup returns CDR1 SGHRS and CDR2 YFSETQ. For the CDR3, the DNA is TGCGCCAGCATGTCTCGTGGGACTAGCGGGGGAGAGACCCAGTACTTC. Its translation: CASMSRGTSGGETQYF.

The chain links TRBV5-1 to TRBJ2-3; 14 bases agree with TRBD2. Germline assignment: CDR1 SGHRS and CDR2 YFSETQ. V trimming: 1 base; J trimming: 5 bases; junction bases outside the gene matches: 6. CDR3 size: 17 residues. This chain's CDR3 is CASSLQPGLAGVDTQYF. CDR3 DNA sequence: TGCGCCAGCAGCTTGCAACCGGGACTAGCGGGAGTAGATACGCAGTATTTT.

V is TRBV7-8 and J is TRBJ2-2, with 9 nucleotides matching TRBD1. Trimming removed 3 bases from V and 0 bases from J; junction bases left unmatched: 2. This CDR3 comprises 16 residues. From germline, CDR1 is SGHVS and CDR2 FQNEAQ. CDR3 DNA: TGTGCCAGCAGCTTGACAGGGGGTTCGAACACCGGGGAGCTGTTTTTT. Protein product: CASSLTGGSNTGELFF.

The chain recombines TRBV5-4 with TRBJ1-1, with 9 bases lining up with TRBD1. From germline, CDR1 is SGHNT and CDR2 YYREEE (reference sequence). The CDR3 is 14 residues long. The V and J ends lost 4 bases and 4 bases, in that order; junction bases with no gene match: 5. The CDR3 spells CASSTWDRATEAFF. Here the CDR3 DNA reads TGTGCCAGCAGCACCTGGGACAGGGCCACTGAAGCTTTCTTT. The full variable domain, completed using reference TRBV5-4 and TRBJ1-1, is ETGVTQSPTHLIKTRGQQVTLRCSSQSGHNTVSWYQQALGQGPQFIFQYYREEENGRGNFPPRFSGLQFPNYSSELNVNALELDDSALYLCASSTWDRATEAFFGQGTRLTVV.

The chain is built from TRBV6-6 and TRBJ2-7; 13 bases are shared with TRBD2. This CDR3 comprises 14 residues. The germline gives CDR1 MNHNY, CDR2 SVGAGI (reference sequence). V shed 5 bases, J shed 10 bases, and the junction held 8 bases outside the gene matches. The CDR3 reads CASSPPGTSGKQYF. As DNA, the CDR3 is TGTGCCAGCAGTCCGCCAGGGACTAGCGGGAAACAGTACTTC.

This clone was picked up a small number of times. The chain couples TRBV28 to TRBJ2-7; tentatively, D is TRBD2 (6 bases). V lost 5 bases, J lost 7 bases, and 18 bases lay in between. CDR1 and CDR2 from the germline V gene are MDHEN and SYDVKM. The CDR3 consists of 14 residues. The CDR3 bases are TGTGCCAGCAGTGAACCGGTAAAAGGGAGGGAGCAGTACTTC. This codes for CASSEPVKGREQYF.

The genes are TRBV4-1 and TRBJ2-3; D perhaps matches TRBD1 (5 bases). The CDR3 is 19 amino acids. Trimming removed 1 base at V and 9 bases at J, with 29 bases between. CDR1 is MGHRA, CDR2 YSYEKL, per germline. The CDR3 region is CASSQGIRSTAGASRTQYF. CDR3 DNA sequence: TGCGCCAGCAGCCAAGGTATCCGATCAACGGCTGGGGCTTCTCGGACGCAGTATTTT.

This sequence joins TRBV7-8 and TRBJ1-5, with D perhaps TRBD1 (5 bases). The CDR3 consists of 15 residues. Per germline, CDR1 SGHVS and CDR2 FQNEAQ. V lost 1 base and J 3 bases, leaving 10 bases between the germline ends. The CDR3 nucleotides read TGTGCCAGCAGCTTAGTGGAGGGGAACAATCAGCCCCAGCATTTT. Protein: CASSLVEGNNQPQHF.

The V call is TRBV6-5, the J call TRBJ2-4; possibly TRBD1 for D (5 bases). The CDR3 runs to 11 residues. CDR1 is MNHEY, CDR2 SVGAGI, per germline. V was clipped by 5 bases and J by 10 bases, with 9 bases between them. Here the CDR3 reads CASSQQVIQYF. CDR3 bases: TGTGCCAGCAGTCAACAGGTTATTCAGTACTTC.

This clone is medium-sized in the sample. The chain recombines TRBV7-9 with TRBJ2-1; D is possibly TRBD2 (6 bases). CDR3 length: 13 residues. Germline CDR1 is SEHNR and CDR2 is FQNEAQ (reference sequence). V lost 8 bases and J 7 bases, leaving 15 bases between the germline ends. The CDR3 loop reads CASQRVGLNEQFF. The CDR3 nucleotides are TGTGCCAGCCAGAGGGTGGGACTTAATGAGCAGTTCTTC.

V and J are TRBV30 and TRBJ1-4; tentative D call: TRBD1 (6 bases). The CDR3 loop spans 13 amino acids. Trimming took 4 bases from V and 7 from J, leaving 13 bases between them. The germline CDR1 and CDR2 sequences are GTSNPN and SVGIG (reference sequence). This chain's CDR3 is CAWNRANGEKLFF. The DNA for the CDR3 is TGTGCCTGGAACAGGGCCAACGGTGAAAAACTGTTTTTT.